This TCR beta chain was recorded in a study of cytomegalovirus exposure and HLA in healthy donors. Study-level results: A list of 150 to 200 TCR beta chains associated with cytomegalovirus was given. CMV serostatus was the sole immune exposure information available.

The CDR3 extends over 15 amino acids. V was trimmed by 4 bases and J by 2 bases, leaving 14 bases between them. Germline values: CDR1 SGHRS, CDR2 YFSETQ. In regard to this clone: No antigen is known for it.

Primers: 60 Vbeta forward and 13 Jbeta reverse. Sequenced by immunoSEQ multiplex PCR; TCRdb stores in-frame clones only, minus some. This repertoire shows about 160,000 clones, approximately 79% found once; its top ten account for over 1.1%. Healthy donors of bone marrow made up the group. The sequenced sample consisted of PBMCs. The rearrangement links TRBV5-1 to TRBJ2-3, with D perhaps matching TRBD2 (6 bases). The source of this sequence is a man between 60 and 75 years old in good health and CMV-seronegative. As DNA, the CDR3 is TGCGCCAGCAGCCCCCTGGCGGGAACCACAGATACGCAGTATTTT. Translating gives CASSPLAGTTDTQYF.